A single count supports the clone carrying this TCR beta chain. The antigen is not known. The data belong to a study of Ad26.COV2.S vaccination and SARS-CoV-2 variants. Noted treatment: over 15 received Ad26.COV2.S at low or high dose, single or two shots; about five received placebo; per-sample allocation not given. Vaccine and placebo recipients were sampled on day 63 after the first injection. Expression of Wuhan-strain SARS-CoV-2 spike came from the Ad26 vector that formed the vaccine. General study findings and limits: It is possible that the TCR breadth and depth analyses underestimated the total T cell responses.

Only in-frame clones appear in the TCRdb table, and some are missing; sequencing was by immunoSEQ multiplex PCR. The table includes around 450,000 clones, 85% to 90% detected once. Sequences were derived from peripheral blood, sampled in a trial of Ad26.COV2.S vaccine versus placebo. The clonotype was recovered from a person between 18 and 60 years old who received the Ad26.COV2.S COVID-19 vaccine or a placebo.

This chain's CDR3 is CASSSGGPSYEQYF. For the CDR3, the DNA is TGTGCCAGTAGTAGCGGGGGGCCCTCCTACGAGCAGTACTTC. The chain joins TRBV19 to TRBJ2-7, with TRBD2 identical over 8 bases. The CDR3 has 14 residues. Germline CDR1 LNHDA, CDR2 SQIVND (reference sequence). V lost 4 bases to trimming and J lost 0 bases; unmatched junction nucleotides: 2.